The T cell receptor beta chain under discussion was sequenced for a study of cytomegalovirus exposure and HLA in healthy donors (dated by TCRdb to the late 2010s). Regarding the complete study: In an earlier analysis of under 750 of the donors, about 270 Gb of sequence data and some 120 million unique TCR beta sequences from roughly 190 million T cells were reported. An early release covering over 500 HLA-typed donors comprised 300 to 350 gigabases of sequencing data and roughly 85 million unique TCR sequences. Of the approximately 400 genotyped donors, over 65% fell in the genetic ancestry cluster associated with self-reported Caucasian donors. The study aimed to test whether signatures of past pathogen exposure could be identified by cataloging public T cell receptors. The T cell repertoires of 666 subjects were profiled by immunosequencing and related to cytomegalovirus serostatus. In addition to the first cohort of 666 subjects, a separate validation cohort of 120 different subjects was used. To predict cytomegalovirus infection status, the study combined high-throughput TCR immunosequencing, statistical association of individual TCRs with disease status, and machine learning. In a later analysis, previously published TCR beta repertoires from hundreds of donors were re-analyzed and high-resolution HLA genotyping was added so that TCR occurrence patterns could be studied. Rather than using new phenotypic data, the later analysis identified candidate immune exposures from TCR beta sequences and from how often those sequences occurred across donors. An earlier analysis of around 580 of the donors used high-throughput TCR beta sequencing to judge whether each TCR beta V gene segment behaved as functional or pseudogenic. Alongside the repertoire data, information on donor age, sex, ethnicity and CMV serostatus was compiled. Genome-wide SNP genotypes for about 55% of the 666 donors were used in a later genetic analysis, which treated that subset as a discovery cohort. All discovery cohort repertoires had been generated on a single sequencing platform. Class I and class II HLA loci were covered by the typing at four-digit resolution. Typing coverage differed by locus: A, B, C, DRB1 and DQB1 were typed in about 629-640 donors, DQA1 in roughly 500, DPA1 in some 570, and DPB1 in 472. Four to six DR-DQ haplotypes were handled as single units for association and clustering, since linkage in the cohort was strong. Among some 410 genotyped donors of the cohort, an average of approximately 200,000 unique TCR beta nucleotide sequences was sequenced per donor, of which roughly 18% were non-productive.

The full study reports these points: In a later analysis, the rate of TCR association differed among HLA loci, with DRB1 alleles having the most associated TCRs and HLA-C alleles having the fewest. Because HLA typing was missing for some donors at each locus, association tests included only the typed subset. The classifier was reported to diagnose cytomegalovirus status with high specificity and sensitivity in both the original and validation cohorts. A cluster of highly shared sequence variants was judged likely to be a technical artifact of the sequencing pipeline. The cohort was sequenced for TCR beta chains only, and without alpha or paired-chain data the features that could be detected were limited. A few of the identified cytomegalovirus-associated TCR beta chains were confirmed in vitro to be specific for cytomegalovirus antigens. Linkage disequilibrium might explain the correlated functional status among segregating V segments, but an unknown experimental factor could not be excluded. In a later genetic analysis, fewer N-insertions in productive TCRs were reported among donors in an Asian-associated ancestry cluster than the approximately 710-donor mean. A further reported finding was that TCR beta sequences accurately predicted the HLA-A and HLA-B alleles for most subjects in the first cohort. In a later analysis, some 17,000 TCR beta sequences were associated with specific HLA alleles at a false discovery rate of 0.05. It was suggested by the authors that the approach could potentially be generalized to other disease states and immunological phenotypes. In a later analysis, most CMV-associated TCR beta chains were found to appear HLA-restricted, with HLA associations seemingly driven largely by CMV exposure. In a later analysis, HLA-associated TCR beta chains showed more clonal expansion and lower generation probabilities than non-associated chains that were equally common. The study gave a list of 150 to 200 TCR beta chains associated with cytomegalovirus. V-gene and J-gene trimming of TCR beta chains was associated with a missense DCLRE1C variant in a later genetic analysis, and the association was replicated in an independent cohort. Some IMGT-functional V segments, including TRBV6-2 and TRBV6-3, could not be distinguished by the 87-base-pair reads and were therefore excluded. Assigning TCR associations to individual alleles was difficult when HLA alleles, especially DR and DQ, strongly co-occurred. Because counts were too low, 15 to 20 rarely observed V segments, including chromosome 9 orphons, were excluded from the earlier analysis of 587 of the donors. Sequencing depth was assumed to be roughly uniform across donors in the presence/absence analyses, though that assumption may not hold. For the cohort, immune exposure information was limited to CMV serostatus. An earlier analysis of approximately 590 of the donors showed that most TCR beta V segments appeared in productive rearrangements either about 87% or about 30% of the time, which broadly matched IMGT annotations. While some public TCRs were present in many individuals, most TCR sequences turned up only very rarely across donors. A later analysis reported that several top co-occurrence clusters appeared linked to parvovirus B19, influenza, CMV and Epstein-Barr virus.

CDR1 and CDR2 (MDHEN, SYDVKM) derive from the germline V gene. Taken from cysteine to phenylalanine, the CDR3 has 14 residues. Only the CDR3 DNA stays, 42 bases, in frame from base 1. V is pruned by 6 bases and J by 3 bases, leaving 4 bases of the junction without a gene match. The cohort was made up of about 610 healthy bone marrow donors. At the time of sampling, every cohort member was nominally healthy, though immune exposures that went unrecorded were likely present. The donor tested CMV seronegative, placing the donor among the 350 to 400 seronegative members of the cohort. Each donor provided a peripheral blood sample, and peripheral blood mononuclear cells were used for TCR beta sequencing. Genomic DNA extraction from the blood cell samples was performed with the Qiagen DNeasy Blood Extraction Kit. As to this clone: It has no known antigen specificity. Base qualities are missing; no much larger clone stands one base away.

The receptor library was made with the immunoSEQ multiplex PCR assay. The multiplex PCR relied on a mix of 60 forward primers for TCR Vbeta segments and 13 reverse primers for TCR Jbeta segments. The CDR3 region of rearranged TCR beta genes was amplified from genomic DNA with a multiplex PCR assay. On the Illumina HiSeq System, the amplified TCR beta libraries were sequenced as 87-base-pair reads. For the original study's pipeline: Across the 666 repertoires, a later analysis counted 75 million to 90 million unique TCR beta chains, roughly 11 million of which were shared by at least two donors. Raw reads were error-corrected and collapsed into unique sequences with a nearest-neighbor algorithm that merged closely related sequences to remove PCR and sequencing errors. CDR3 sequences were aligned to IMGT reference sequences to assign V, D and J gene segments. For a sequence to be retained, a match of at least six nucleotides was required to both a V gene segment and a J gene segment. Rearrangements were called productive when the CDR3 lacked stop codons and stayed in frame with V and J; all others were non-productive. Following IMGT convention, CDR3 was defined as the stretch from the second conserved V-encoded cysteine to the conserved J-encoded phenylalanine. The earlier analysis of a few hundred of the donors excluded any sequence lacking an unambiguous match to a single V gene segment. An earlier analysis of over 450 of the donors classified V segments as functional when productive rearrangements were above 56.7% and as segregating when the standard deviation between donors was above 5%. A statistical classification framework was developed to diagnose cytomegalovirus status using the catalog of TCR beta chain sequences. In a later analysis, TCR nucleotide sequences were compared against IMGT/GENE-DB human TR gene sequences so that V and J genes could be assigned. In a later analysis, CDR3 sequences and most-parsimonious VDJ recombination scenarios were assigned using the TCRdist pipeline. In a later analysis, every TCR beta chain was defined by the combination of its CDR3 amino acid sequence and its V-gene family, and reads without a unique V-gene family were dropped. A later analysis removed 550 to 650 highly shared, low-generation-probability nucleotide sequences to deal with suspected cross-contamination and a sequencing artifact. For each public chain, a later analysis derived a clonal expansion index from normalized ranks of inferred template counts within each repertoire. In a later analysis, generation probabilities were computed using a VDJ recombination model fitted to out-of-frame rearrangements, and the results were checked against IGoR. In a later analysis, TCR-TCR, TCR-HLA and TCR-CMV co-occurrence was scored with hypergeometric tests, and a repertoire-size bias correction was applied to TCR pairs. False discovery rates were estimated in a later analysis by permuting HLA or CMV assignments 20 times. In a later analysis, co-occurring TCRs were grouped using DBSCAN, and TCRdist sequence similarity was added for clustering within HLA-allele-positive subsets. Co-occurrence clustering excluded repertoires with fewer than 30,000 or more than 120,000 public chains, plus five with anomalous nucleotide sharing. Not all clones reach the TCRdb copy of this immuneACCESS table, which keeps in-frame sequences only. Checked studies attribute under half of the gap to unresolved V genes and leave the rest unexplained. V and J calls and clone size are copied from that table; D and trimming were computed from the DNA. The sample table shows fewer than 200,000 clones, and approximately 76% are seen once. The top ten constitute about 1.3% of the sample.

The receptor's source is a man aged 55 to 70 in good health and CMV-seronegative. Recombination connected TRBV28 to TRBJ2-2, with 7 central nucleotides matching TRBD1. Sequencing input: PBMCs. The CDR3 loop reads CASRTQGDTGELFF. The bases read TGTGCCAGCAGAACTCAGGGGGACACCGGGGAGCTGTTTTTT.